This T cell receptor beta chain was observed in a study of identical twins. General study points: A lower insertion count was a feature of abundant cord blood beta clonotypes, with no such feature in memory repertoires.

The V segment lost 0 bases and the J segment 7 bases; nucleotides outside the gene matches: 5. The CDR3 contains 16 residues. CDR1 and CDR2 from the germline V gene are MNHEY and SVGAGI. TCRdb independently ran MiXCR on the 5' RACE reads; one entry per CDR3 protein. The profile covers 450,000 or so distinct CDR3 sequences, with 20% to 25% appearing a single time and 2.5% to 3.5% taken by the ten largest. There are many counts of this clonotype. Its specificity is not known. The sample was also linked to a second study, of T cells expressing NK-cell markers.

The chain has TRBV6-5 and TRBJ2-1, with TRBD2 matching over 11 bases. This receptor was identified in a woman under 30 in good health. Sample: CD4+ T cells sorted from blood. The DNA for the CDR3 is TGTGCCAGCAGTTACTCGAGGGGACTAGCGGTTAATGAGCAGTTCTTC. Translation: CASSYSRGLAVNEQFF.